One sample yielded the 20 T cell receptor beta chains listed below, sequenced in a study of response to subunit inactivated influenza vaccine. Each CDR3 protein gets one entry after TCRdb re-called the RT-PCR reads with MiXCR. Of about 650,000 distinct CDR3 sequences listed, 11% to 15% are singletons. The specimen comprised PBMCs from blood, sampled 14 to 15 days before vaccination. Receptor source: a man in his fifties who received an inactivated influenza vaccine.

The chain employs TRBV7-2 and TRBJ1-1, with D possibly matching TRBD1 (6 bases). This CDR3 has 14 residues. CDR1 SGHTA and CDR2 FQGNSA come from the germline V gene. Trimming shortened V by 5 bases and J by 1 base, and 11 bases separated the two germline ends. The CDR3 loop reads CASSVDRWNTEAFF. The CDR3 nucleotides are TGTGCCAGCAGCGTCGACAGGTGGAACACTGAAGCTTTCTTT. The full variable domain, its missing parts supplied by reference TRBV7-2 and TRBJ1-1, is GAGVSQSPSNKVTEKGKDVELRCDPISGHTALYWYRQSLGQGLEFLIYFQGNSAPDKSGLPSDRFSAERTGGSVSTLTIQRTQQEDSAVYLCASSVDRWNTEAFFGQGTRLTVV.

This clonotype was counted only a few times. The DNA is left out, because the CDR3 cannot be placed on it with certainty; the CDR3 is given as TCRdb lists it. This rearrangement joins TRBV2 to TRBJ2-2; the table names TRBD1, a call not compared with the DNA. CDR1 and CDR2 from the germline V gene are SNHLY and FYNNEI. The length of the CDR3 is 15 amino acids, counting both ends. This CDR3 reads CASRPGGRTPGSCFF.

A few counts support this clonotype. The chain couples TRBV24-1 to TRBJ1-5; 10 bases are shared with TRBD1. Germline loops: CDR1 KGHDR, CDR2 SFDVKD. CDR3 length equals 17 residues. Germline trimming cut 4 bases from V and 2 bases from J; bases unmatched to any gene: 7. CDR3 loop: CATSDGDRGLGNQPQHF. DNA of the CDR3: TGTGCCACCAGTGACGGGGACAGGGGTCTGGGCAATCAGCCCCAGCATTTT.

This clonotype was recorded at least ten times. This chain links TRBV28 with TRBJ1-1; a weak D match, TRBD1 (5 bases). V was clipped by 6 bases and J by 1 base, with 9 bases between them. Germline CDR1 MDHEN, CDR2 SYDVKM. CDR3 length: 13 residues. For the CDR3, the DNA is TGTGCCAGCAGCACGGGACGGAACACTGAAGCTTTCTTT. Translating gives CASSTGRNTEAFF. Full variable domain (outside the CDR3, taken from reference TRBV28 and TRBJ1-1): DVKVTQSSRYLVKRTGEKVFLECVQDMDHENMFWYRQDPGLGLRLIYFSYDVKMKEKGDIPEGYSVSREKKERFSLILESASTNQTSMYLCASSTGRNTEAFFGQGTRLTVV.

The rearrangement joins TRBV7-9 to TRBJ1-1; D ambiguous. CDR3 length equals 14 residues. Germline V gene data show CDR1 as SEHNR and CDR2 as FQNEAQ (reference sequence). Trimming left V 6 bases short and J 4 bases short, with 15 bases between. CDR3 sequence reads: CASSPTAIGTEAFF. The CDR3 DNA follows: TGTGCCAGCAGTCCCACCGCGATTGGCACTGAAGCTTTCTTT.

This chain links TRBV2 with TRBJ2-2, with D tentatively TRBD1 (5 bases). V lost 7 bases and J 10 bases, leaving 16 bases between the germline ends. Germline V gene lookup returns CDR1 SNHLY and CDR2 FYNNEI. The CDR3 is 13 amino acids. In DNA, the CDR3 is TGTGCCAGCAAAGGTGGGGTAGGGGCGGAGCTGTTTTTT. Translation gives CASKGGVGAELFF.

This clonotype has more than one count but fewer than ten. The chain links TRBV28 to TRBJ2-6; D may be TRBD1 (6 bases). Germline values: CDR1 MDHEN, CDR2 SYDVKM. Trimming took 3 bases from V and 3 from J, leaving 12 bases between them. The CDR3 contains 16 residues. The CDR3 region is CASSFHGQFGANVLTF. In nucleotides, the CDR3 is TGTGCCAGCAGTTTCCATGGACAGTTTGGGGCCAACGTCCTGACTTTC.

The V gene is TRBV20-1, the J gene TRBJ1-1, with 7 bases identical to TRBD1. Germline CDR1 and CDR2: DFQATT and SNEGSKA (reference sequence). After removal of 5 bases from V and 1 base from J, the junction contained 4 bases not matched to a gene. The CDR3 extends over 13 amino acids. CDR3 in amino acids: CSAGGQSNTEAFF. DNA for the CDR3: TGCAGTGCTGGGGGACAGTCGAACACTGAAGCTTTCTTT.

This clonotype was seen more than once but under ten times. The J gene is TRBJ2-1, the V gene TRBV12-3 or TRBV12-4, with D perhaps being TRBD1 or TRBD2 (5 bases each). V was trimmed by 3 bases and J by 13 bases, leaving 13 bases between them. This CDR3 region has 12 residues. The CDR3 is CASSFTRGQQFF. As DNA, the CDR3 is TGTGCCAGCAGTTTTACCCGGGGCCAACAGTTCTTC.

The V call is TRBV5-1, the J call TRBJ2-1; D may be TRBD2 (6 bases). Trimming stripped 0 bases from V and 5 bases from J, with 6 bases between. Germline assignment: CDR1 SGHRS and CDR2 YFSETQ. The CDR3 sequence is 13 residues long. CDR3 residues: CASSLGTNNEQFF. The CDR3 nucleotides are TGCGCCAGCAGCTTGGGGACTAACAATGAGCAGTTCTTC. The whole variable domain, filled in from reference TRBV5-1 and TRBJ2-1, reads KAGVTQTPRYLIKTRGQQVTLSCSPISGHRSVSWYQQTPGQGLQFLFEYFSETQRNKGNFPGRFSGRQFSNSRSEMNVSTLELGDSALYLCASSLGTNNEQFFGPGTRLTVL.

This clonotype has more than one count but fewer than ten. This rearrangement joins TRBV6-2 or TRBV6-3 to TRBJ2-1; maybe TRBD2 (6 bases). This CDR3 is built from 16 residues. CDR1 is MNHEY and CDR2 is SVGEGT in the germline V gene. V was clipped by 0 bases and J by 4 bases, with 13 bases between them. CDR3 nucleotide sequence: TGTGCCAGCAGTTACTCGATGGCGGGATCATACAATGAGCAGTTCTTC. Residues: CASSYSMAGSYNEQFF.

This clonotype was found a few times. This chain uses TRBV24-1 with TRBJ2-7, with 9 bases matching TRBD2. Germline values: CDR1 KGHDR, CDR2 SFDVKD. With V trimmed by 5 bases and J by 2 bases, 6 bases remained unmatched. The CDR3 consists of 15 residues. The CDR3: CATSAPTSGTYEQYF. The CDR3 region has the DNA TGTGCCACCAGTGCCCCGACTAGCGGAACCTACGAGCAGTACTTC.

This clonotype turned up a few times. This chain connects TRBV4-1 to TRBJ1-3; unclear D gene. Trimming left V 2 bases short and J 0 bases short, with 14 bases between. Germline lookup yields CDR1 MGHRA and CDR2 YSYEKL. The CDR3 has 17 amino acids. The DNA for the CDR3 is TGCGCCAGCAGCCAATCTCGGTCGGCGAACTCTGGAAACACCATATATTTT. Residues: CASSQSRSANSGNTIYF.

This clonotype has a handful of counts. The gene calls are TRBV12-3 or TRBV12-4 and TRBJ2-5; perhaps TRBD2 as D (5 bases). CDR3 size: 12 residues. Trimming shortened V by 6 bases and J by 5 bases, and 10 bases separated the two germline ends. CDR3 bases: TGTGCCAGCAGCGGGATCGTGGAGACCCAGTACTTC. Protein: CASSGIVETQYF.

The CDR3 DNA sequence: TGCAGTGCTAGGGGGAGCCACAGAGCGGAGACCCAGTACTTC. Translated, it gives CSARGSHRAETQYF. The chain joins TRBV20-1 to TRBJ2-5, with D possibly being TRBD2 (5 bases). The germline V gene has CDR1 DFQATT and CDR2 SNEGSKA (reference sequence). The V and J ends lost 3 bases and 5 bases respectively, with 16 bases between them. The CDR3 has 14 residues.

This rearrangement joins TRBV6-2 or TRBV6-3 to TRBJ1-5; 8 bases align to TRBD1. Germline loops: CDR1 MNHEY, CDR2 SVGEGT. This CDR3 comprises 13 residues. The V gene end was trimmed by 6 bases and the J gene end by 9 bases; junction bases not matched to a gene: 7. The CDR3 loop is CASRSTGDGPQHF. The DNA for the CDR3 is TGTGCCAGCAGATCGACAGGGGACGGGCCCCAGCATTTT.

This clonotype was seen more than once but under ten times. J is TRBJ2-4 and V is TRBV20-1, with a weak D call TRBD1 (6 bases). Germline loops: CDR1 DFQATT, CDR2 SNEGSKA (reference sequence). V shed 0 bases and J shed 1 base, with 10 bases lying between them. This CDR3 is built from 15 residues. The DNA for the CDR3 is TGCAGTGCTAGAGAGGGGGCCGGGGCCAAAAACATTCAGTACTTC. Translation gives CSAREGAGAKNIQYF.

The chain links TRBV24-1 to TRBJ2-3, with TRBD2 matching over 7 bases. Germline-derived CDR1 and CDR2 are KGHDR and SFDVKD. The V and J ends lost 3 bases and 2 bases, in that order; junction bases with no gene match: 4. This CDR3 has 15 amino acids. CDR3 coding DNA: TGTGCCACCAGTGATATGGGGAGGGCCACAGATACGCAGTATTTT. Translation gives CATSDMGRATDTQYF.

Only a few counts were recorded for this clonotype. The rearrangement links TRBV10-2 to TRBJ2-7, with D tentatively TRBD1 (5 bases). Trimming cost V 2 bases and J 8 bases, with 7 bases left between them. CDR1 and CDR2 from the germline V gene are WSHSY and SAAADI. CDR3 size: 11 residues. The CDR3 DNA reads as TGCGCCAGCAGTGAGAGGGGCAAGCAGTACTTC. It translates to CASSERGKQYF.

This chain connects TRBV4-3 to TRBJ1-4, with D possibly matching TRBD1 (5 bases). Germline CDR1 and CDR2: LGHNA and YSLEER. There are 17 residues in the CDR3. Trimming shortened V by 0 bases and J by 8 bases, and 19 bases separated the two germline ends. The CDR3 loop reads CASSQERSGGDWEKLFF. DNA for the CDR3: TGCGCCAGCAGCCAAGAAAGAAGCGGGGGGGATTGGGAAAAACTGTTTTTT.